One T cell receptor (beta chain) is described in this entry. As yet, its antigen is unknown. TCRdb recomputed calls from the RT-PCR reads with MiXCR, one row per CDR3 protein. Of about 540,000 distinct CDR3 sequences listed, roughly 15% are singletons. These data originate in a study of response to subunit inactivated influenza vaccine. Study-wide findings and caveats: Only a handful of new T cells, the authors suggested, are recruited with each seasonal influenza vaccination.

Germline CDR1 and CDR2: MNHNS and SASEGT. The ends were cut back, 6 bases at V and 9 bases at J, with 18 bases in the middle. CDR3 length equals 14 residues. Sequences were derived from PBMCs from blood, sampled 11 to 12 days after vaccination. This receptor was identified in a man in his fifties or sixties who received an inactivated influenza vaccine. This chain joins TRBV6-1 and TRBJ1-5; D remains ambiguous. CDR3 loop: CASSRGPRITPQHF. The CDR3 nucleotides read TGTGCCAGCAGCCGCGGACCCCGGATAACGCCCCAGCATTTT.